The T cell receptor (beta chain) under discussion was sequenced for a study of T cells in Graves' hyperthyroidism and ophthalmopathy. Study-level findings and limits: Ophthalmopathy prediction by the model preceded onset by a median about 6.5 months. Appearing also in blood were most of the thyroid clonotypes expanded above 0.001.

If no ophthalmopathy progression occurred within 18 months, Graves' hyperthyroidism was stable. Diagnoses were established using clinical symptoms, serum thyroxine and TRAb, thyroid ultrasound and orbital computed tomography. Concerning this clonotype: Antigen unknown.

Amplified TCR beta CDR3 regions came from RNA transcripts. The TCR CDR3 first-round RT-PCR relied on the HTBI primer set. A single record per CDR3 protein comes from TCRdb applying MiXCR to the multiplex PCR reads. The sample has about 420,000 distinct CDR3 sequences, 15% to 17% seen once. This CDR3 is built from 17 residues. Per germline, CDR1 MRHNA and CDR2 SNTAGT. Losses at the gene ends were 6 bases for V and 3 bases for J; bases not matched to a gene: 12. The TCR originated in a woman aged 18-30 years with Graves' hyperthyroidism. The chain employs TRBV6-4 and TRBJ1-5; TRBD1 agrees at 9 bases. The specimen was blood. The CDR3 bases are TGTGCCAGCAGGAACCGGGACAGGGTTGGTGTCAATCAGCCCCAGCATTTT. Protein product: CASRNRDRVGVNQPQHF.